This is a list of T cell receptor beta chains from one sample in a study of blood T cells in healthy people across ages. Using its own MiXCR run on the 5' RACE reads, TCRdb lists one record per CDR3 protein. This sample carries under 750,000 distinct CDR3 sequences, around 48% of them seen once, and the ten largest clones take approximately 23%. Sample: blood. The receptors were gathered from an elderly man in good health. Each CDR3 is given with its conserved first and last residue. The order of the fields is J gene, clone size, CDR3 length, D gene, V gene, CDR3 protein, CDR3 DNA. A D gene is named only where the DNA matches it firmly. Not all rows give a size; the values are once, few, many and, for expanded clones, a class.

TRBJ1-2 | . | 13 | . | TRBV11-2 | CASTSRQIYGYTF | TGTGCCAGCACCTCGCGGCAGATCTATGGCTACACCTTC
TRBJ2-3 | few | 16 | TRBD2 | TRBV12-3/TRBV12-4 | CASRSPGTSRADTQYF | TGTGCCAGCAGATCCCCCGGGACTAGCAGGGCAGATACGCAGTATTTT
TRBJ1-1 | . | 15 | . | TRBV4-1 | CASSQDPGRRTEAFF | TGCGCCAGCAGCCAAGACCCGGGACGAAGGACTGAAGCTTTCTTT
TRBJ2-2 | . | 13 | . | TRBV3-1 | CASSQQGRGELFF | TGTGCCAGCAGCCAACAGGGGCGAGGGGAGCTGTTTTTT
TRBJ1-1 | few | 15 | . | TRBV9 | CASSGGNGGNTEAFF | TGTGCCAGCAGCGGAGGGAACGGGGGAAACACTGAAGCTTTCTTT
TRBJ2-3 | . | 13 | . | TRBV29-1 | CSVAVSSTDTQYF | TGCAGCGTTGCCGTCTCTAGCACAGATACGCAGTATTTT
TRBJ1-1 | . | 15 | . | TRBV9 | CASSPDIGFNTEAFF | TGTGCCAGCAGCCCTGACATCGGTTTCAACACTGAAGCTTTCTTT
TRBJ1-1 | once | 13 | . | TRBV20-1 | CSARDSANTEAFF | TGCAGTGCTAGAGACTCCGCTAACACTGAAGCTTTCTTT
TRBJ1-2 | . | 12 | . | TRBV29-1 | CSVERGMNGYTF | TGCAGCGTTGAAAGGGGAATGAATGGCTACACCTTC
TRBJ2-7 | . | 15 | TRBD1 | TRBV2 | CASRGSRQGLYEQYF | TGTGCCAGCCGGGGCTCGAGACAGGGCTTGTACGAGCAGTACTTC
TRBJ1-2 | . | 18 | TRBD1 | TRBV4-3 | CASSQDPRPQQGITGYTF | TGCGCCAGCAGCCAAGATCCCCGCCCGCAACAGGGGATTACTGGCTACACCTTC
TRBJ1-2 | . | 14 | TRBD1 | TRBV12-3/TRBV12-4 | CASSARDRLYGYTF | TGTGCCAGCAGTGCAAGGGACAGGCTCTATGGCTACACCTTC
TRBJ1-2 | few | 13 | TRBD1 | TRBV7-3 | CASARDREDGYTF | TGTGCCAGCGCCCGGGACAGGGAGGATGGCTACACCTTC
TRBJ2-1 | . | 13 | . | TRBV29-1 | CSVEEGVSNEQFF | TGCAGCGTTGAAGAAGGCGTTAGCAATGAGCAGTTCTTC
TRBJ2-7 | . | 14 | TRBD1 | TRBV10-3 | CAISVGTGDPEQYF | TGTGCCATCAGTGTTGGAACAGGGGATCCCGAGCAGTACTTC
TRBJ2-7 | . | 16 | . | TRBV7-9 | CASSLAGGGLSYEQYF | TGTGCCAGCAGCTTAGCGGGAGGAGGCCTCTCCTACGAGCAGTACTTC
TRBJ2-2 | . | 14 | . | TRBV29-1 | CSVAMGVNTGELFF | TGCAGCGTTGCCATGGGGGTGAACACCGGGGAGCTGTTTTTT
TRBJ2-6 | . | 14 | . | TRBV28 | CASMKLSGANVLTF | TGTGCCAGCATGAAGCTCTCTGGGGCCAACGTCCTGACTTTC
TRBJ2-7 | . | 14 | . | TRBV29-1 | CSVERHGSRFEQYF | TGCAGCGTTGAAAGGCATGGAAGCAGGTTCGAGCAGTACTTC
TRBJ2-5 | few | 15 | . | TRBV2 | CASMLGGYPEETQYF | TGTGCCAGCATGCTGGGGGGCTACCCAGAAGAGACCCAGTACTTC
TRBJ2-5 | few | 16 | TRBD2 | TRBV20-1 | CSARDLATSGQETQYF | TGCAGTGCTAGAGATCTTGCGACTAGCGGCCAAGAGACCCAGTACTTC
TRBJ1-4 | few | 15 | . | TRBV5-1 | CASSLGQGHNEKLFF | TGCGCCAGCAGCTTGGGCCAGGGTCATAATGAAAAACTGTTTTTT
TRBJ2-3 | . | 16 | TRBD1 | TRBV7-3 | CASSPGQGAVTDTQYF | TGTGCCAGCAGCCCCGGACAGGGGGCTGTCACAGATACGCAGTATTTT
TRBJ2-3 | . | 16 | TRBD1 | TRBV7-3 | CASSVTGTGGFSTQYF | TGTGCCAGCAGCGTGACCGGGACAGGGGGATTCTCTACGCAGTATTTT
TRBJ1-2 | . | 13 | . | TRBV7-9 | CASSPEGGYGCTF | TGTGCCAGCAGCCCCGAAGGGGGGTATGGCTGCACCTTC
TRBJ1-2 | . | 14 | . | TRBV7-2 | CASTKGGQHYGYTF | TGTGCCAGCACCAAGGGGGGACAACACTATGGCTACACCTTC
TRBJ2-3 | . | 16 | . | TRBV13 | CASTLGGASGVDTQYF | TGTGCCAGCACTCTAGGGGGGGCTAGCGGAGTAGATACGCAGTATTTT
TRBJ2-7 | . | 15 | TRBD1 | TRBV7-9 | CASSLPTGSSYEQYF | TGTGCCAGCAGCTTACCGACAGGGAGCTCCTACGAGCAGTACTTC
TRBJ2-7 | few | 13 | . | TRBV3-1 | CASSQDRRYEQYF | TGTGCCAGCAGCCAAGACAGGAGGTACGAGCAGTACTTC
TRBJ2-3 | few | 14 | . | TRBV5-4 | CASRNPRPPDTQYF | TGTGCCAGCAGGAATCCCCGTCCACCAGATACGCAGTATTTT
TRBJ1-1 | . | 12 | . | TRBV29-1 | CSVSRPNTEAFF | TGCAGCGTCTCCAGGCCGAACACTGAAGCTTTCTTT
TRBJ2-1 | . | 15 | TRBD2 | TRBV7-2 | CASSSGLGSLNEQFF | TGTGCCAGCAGTTCGGGACTAGGGAGCCTTAATGAGCAGTTCTTC
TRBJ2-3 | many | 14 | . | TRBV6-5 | CASSHRDPRDTQYF | TGTGCCAGCAGCCACAGGGACCCACGGGATACGCAGTATTTT
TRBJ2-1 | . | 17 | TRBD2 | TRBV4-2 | CASSLVGLAGRSEWQFF | TGTGCCAGCAGCCTAGTCGGGCTAGCGGGAAGGTCCGAATGGCAGTTCTTC
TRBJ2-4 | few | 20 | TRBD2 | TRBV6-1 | CASSDGLAGVGELAKNIQYF | TGTGCCAGCAGTGACGGACTAGCGGGAGTTGGGGAGCTAGCCAAAAACATTCAGTACTTC
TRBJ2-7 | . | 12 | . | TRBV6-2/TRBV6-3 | CASRKDSPEQYF | TGTGCCAGCAGAAAGGACAGCCCCGAGCAGTACTTC
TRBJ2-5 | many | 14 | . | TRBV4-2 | CASSQGGSGETQYF | TGTGCCAGCAGCCAAGGGGGGAGTGGGGAGACCCAGTACTTC
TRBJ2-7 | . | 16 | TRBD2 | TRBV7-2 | CASSLVAGRNSYEQYF | TGTGCCAGCAGCTTAGTAGCCGGGAGGAACTCCTACGAGCAGTACTTC
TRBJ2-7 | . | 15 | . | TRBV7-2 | CASSLGAETSYEQYF | TGTGCCAGCAGTCTCGGTGCGGAAACCTCCTACGAGCAGTACTTC
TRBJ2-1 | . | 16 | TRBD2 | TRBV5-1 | CASSLAVSVSGNEQFF | TGCGCCAGCAGCTTGGCCGTCTCGGTTAGCGGGAATGAGCAGTTCTTC